The 23 T cell receptor beta chains below come from one sample, sequenced in a study of cytomegalovirus exposure and HLA in healthy donors. PCR primers comprised 60 Vbeta and 13 Jbeta primers. The repertoire was sequenced with immunoSEQ multiplex PCR; TCRdb's copy has only in-frame clones and lacks some. The sample contains 100,000 to 150,000 clones, more than 75% of which appear only once. Sequenced input: PBMCs. The receptors stem from a man aged 40-49 years in good health and CMV-seronegative.

V gene TRBV7-2 combines with J gene TRBJ2-7; 8 bases line up with TRBD1. V shed 1 base, J shed 4 bases, and the junction held 6 bases outside the gene matches. CDR3 size: 15 residues. Germline assignment: CDR1 SGHTA and CDR2 FQGNSA. Written as DNA, the CDR3 is TGTGCCAGCAGCTTAGAGGCAGGGGGCTATTACGAGCAGTACTTC. Translating gives CASSLEAGGYYEQYF.

The chain links TRBV29-1 to TRBJ2-7; D gene ambiguous. CDR1 and CDR2 from the germline V gene are SQVTM and ANQGSEA. The CDR3 has 11 residues. V was trimmed by 2 bases and J by 3 bases, leaving 5 bases between them. In DNA, the CDR3 is TGCAGCGTTGAATTCAGCTACGAGCAGTACTTC. Translation: CSVEFSYEQYF.

This sequence joins TRBV6-5 and TRBJ1-3; 7 bases are shared with TRBD1. CDR1 MNHEY and CDR2 SVGAGI come from the germline V gene. The CDR3 sequence is 14 residues long. After removal of 8 bases from V and 0 bases from J, the junction contained 4 bases not matched to a gene. This CDR3 is CASGRTGSGNTIYF. The DNA of the CDR3 is TGTGCCAGCGGACGGACAGGCTCTGGAAACACCATATATTTT.

V gene TRBV7-9 combines with J gene TRBJ2-2, with TRBD1 matching over 9 bases. The trim removed 4 bases at V and 4 bases at J, leaving 4 bases unmatched. The CDR3 runs 15 residues. Germline V CDR1 and CDR2: SEHNR, FQNEAQ (reference sequence). CDR3 coding DNA: TGTGCCAGCAGCTCGAGGGACAGGGCCACCGGGGAGCTGTTTTTT. This encodes CASSSRDRATGELFF. Supplemented by reference TRBV7-9 and TRBJ2-2, the full variable domain reads DTGVSQNPRHKITKRGQNVTFRCDPISEHNRLYWYRQTLGQGPEFLTYFQNEAQLEKSRLLSDRFSAERPKGSFSTLEIQRTEQGDSAMYLCASSSRDRATGELFFGEGSRLTVL.

This clone was seen once. The J gene is TRBJ2-1, the V gene TRBV7-9, with 7 bases identical to TRBD1. Trimming took 2 bases from V and 5 from J; bases not matched to a gene: 12. Germline V gene lookup returns CDR1 SEHNR and CDR2 FQNEAQ (reference sequence). The CDR3 extends over 17 amino acids. CDR3 in DNA: TGTGCCAGCAGCTTACCCTTTCGGCAGGGGGTCAACAATGAGCAGTTCTTC. This codes for CASSLPFRQGVNNEQFF.

This clone is a singleton in its sample. For the CDR3, the DNA is TGTGCCAGCAGCAATAGGGGTTTCAAGCTTGACACTGAAGCTTTCTTT. Translation: CASSNRGFKLDTEAFF. V and J are TRBV21-1 and TRBJ1-1; the D call of TRBD1 is as the table states it, not checked on the DNA. TRBV21-1 represents a pseudogene. This CDR3 is 16 amino acids long.

The rearrangement joins TRBV18 to TRBJ1-6, with 7 bases that match TRBD1. Losses at the gene ends were 2 bases for V and 7 bases for J; bases not matched to a gene: 11. This CDR3 comprises 17 residues. The germline V gene encodes CDR1 KGHSH and CDR2 LQKENI. The CDR3 coding sequence is TGTGCCAGCTCACCAAGACTGGGGCAGGGGGTGAATTCACCCCTCCACTTT. It yields the protein CASSPRLGQGVNSPLHF.

The chain uses TRBV7-3 and TRBJ1-1; D may be TRBD1 (6 bases). Per germline, CDR1 SGHTA and CDR2 FQGTGA. V was cut by 0 bases and J by 8 bases, with 13 bases left in between. CDR3 length: 14 amino acids. The CDR3 is CASSLTGGLGEAFF. For the CDR3, the DNA is TGTGCCAGCAGCTTAACTGGGGGCCTCGGAGAAGCTTTCTTT. The variable domain in full, with the rest retrieved from reference TRBV7-3 and TRBJ1-1, is GAGVSQTPSNKVTEKGKYVELRCDPISGHTALYWYRQSLGQGPEFLIYFQGTGAADDSGLPNDRFFAVRPEGSVSTLKIQRTERGDSAVYLCASSLTGGLGEAFFGQGTRLTVV.

V gene TRBV5-1 combines with J gene TRBJ2-7, with D tentatively TRBD2 (5 bases). The CDR3 extends over 15 amino acids. CDR1 SGHRS and CDR2 YFSETQ come from the germline V gene. The germline V and J ends were trimmed by 4 bases and 6 bases, with 20 bases remaining between them. The CDR3 bases are TGCGCCAGCAGCCTGCTTGTGAGGGCCGAAGGCGAGCAGTACTTC. The encoded protein is CASSLLVRAEGEQYF.

The gene calls are TRBV19 and TRBJ2-1; perhaps TRBD2 as D (6 bases). Germline loops: CDR1 LNHDA, CDR2 SQIVND (reference sequence). The CDR3 has 14 residues. Trimming stripped 5 bases from V and 2 bases from J, with 10 bases between. The CDR3, as DNA: TGTGCCAGTAGTCGGGCGGGACCCTACAATGAGCAGTTCTTC. Protein sequence: CASSRAGPYNEQFF.

This chain connects TRBV27 to TRBJ1-2, with D maybe TRBD1 (5 bases). CDR1 is MNHEY and CDR2 is SMNVEV in the germline V gene (reference sequence). This CDR3 is built from 13 residues. The ends were cut back, 3 bases at V and 2 bases at J, with 7 bases in the middle. CDR3 in amino acids: CASSLQGNYGYTF. The CDR3 bases are TGTGCCAGCAGTTTGCAGGGCAACTATGGCTACACCTTC.

This rearrangement joins TRBV5-1 to TRBJ2-2; tentative D call: TRBD1 (5 bases). The CDR3 covers 15 residues. The V and J ends lost 0 bases and 5 bases respectively, with 11 bases between them. The germline CDR1 and CDR2 sequences are SGHRS and YFSETQ. CDR3 protein: CASSLGQGLTGELFF. For the CDR3, the DNA is TGCGCCAGCAGCTTGGGGCAGGGTTTGACCGGGGAGCTGTTTTTT.

The J gene is TRBJ2-1, the V gene TRBV9, with D maybe TRBD1 (5 bases). CDR3 length: 15 residues. Germline V gene data show CDR1 as SGDLS and CDR2 as YYNGEE. Trimming left V 4 bases short and J 0 bases short, with 11 bases between. CDR3 residues: CASSRGHSSYNEQFF. The CDR3 nucleotides read TGTGCCAGCAGCAGGGGCCATAGCTCCTACAATGAGCAGTTCTTC.

A remark on this clone: Sequence at one end of the junction differs from germline and may be a read error. The V call is TRBV19, the J call TRBJ1-1; D might be TRBD1 (5 bases). This CDR3 contains 12 residues. The germline V gene has CDR1 LNHDA and CDR2 SQIVND (reference sequence). CDR3 in DNA: TGTGCCAGTAGCGACCCAGGGTCGAAGTCGATCTTT. Translated: CASSDPGSKSIF.

The CDR3 spells CASSMDRGLNNEQFF. For the CDR3, the DNA is TGTGCCAGTAGTATGGACAGGGGACTTAACAATGAGCAGTTCTTC. The rearrangement links TRBV19 to TRBJ2-1; TRBD1 matches 9 bases. V trimming: 3 bases; J trimming: 5 bases; junction bases outside the gene matches: 5. The CDR3 loop spans 15 amino acids. Germline CDR1 and CDR2: LNHDA and SQIVND (reference sequence).

The genes are TRBV5-4 and TRBJ2-5; D may be TRBD2 (5 bases). The CDR3 has 17 residues. Per germline, CDR1 SGHNT and CDR2 YYREEE (reference sequence). V was clipped by 0 bases and J by 2 bases, with 17 bases between them. CDR3 DNA: TGTGCCAGCAGCTTGGGAGGTTTTAAAGCGGATCAAGAGACCCAGTACTTC. Translation gives CASSLGGFKADQETQYF.

CDR3 protein: CASSLGTGGPSYEQYF. For the CDR3, the DNA is TGTGCCAGCAGCTTAGGGACAGGGGGGCCTTCCTACGAGCAGTACTTC. The V gene is TRBV7-2, the J gene TRBJ2-7; 10 bases agree with TRBD1. Germline V gene lookup returns CDR1 SGHTA and CDR2 FQGNSA. This CDR3 comprises 16 residues. The ends lost 1 base at V and 1 base at J; junction bases unmatched: 4.

V gene TRBV7-3 combines with J gene TRBJ1-6; TRBD1 agrees at 7 bases. The germline V gene encodes CDR1 SGHTA and CDR2 FQGTGA. The V segment lost 5 bases and the J segment 5 bases; nucleotides outside the gene matches: 3. This CDR3 comprises 14 residues. The CDR3 sequence is CASSEDRNNSPLHF. The CDR3 region has the DNA TGTGCCAGCAGCGAGGACAGGAATAATTCACCCCTCCACTTT.

The rearrangement uses TRBV28 and TRBJ2-3; weak D call: TRBD2 (6 bases). This CDR3 has 17 amino acids. V dropped 8 bases and J dropped 2 bases, with 23 bases sitting between them. The germline V gene encodes CDR1 MDHEN and CDR2 SYDVKM. CDR3 sequence reads: CASPPSSTSLVTDTQYF. The CDR3 DNA is TGTGCCAGCCCCCCCTCGTCCACTAGCCTAGTCACAGATACGCAGTATTTT.

J is TRBJ2-1 and V is TRBV29-1, with D possibly being TRBD2 (6 bases). Trimming left V 5 bases short and J 2 bases short, with 10 bases between. CDR3 size: 13 residues. In germline, CDR1 is SQVTM, CDR2 ANQGSEA. In DNA form, the CDR3 reads TGCAGCGTTTTGGAGGGAACCTACAATGAGCAGTTCTTC. Translation gives CSVLEGTYNEQFF.

This chain joins TRBV7-8 and TRBJ2-2; no clear D. Germline CDR1 reads SGHVS; CDR2 reads FQNEAQ. V was pared by 8 bases and J by 6 bases, with 13 bases between. The CDR3 has 13 residues. The CDR3 loop reads CASRDFGSGELFF. In DNA form, the CDR3 reads TGTGCCAGCCGAGACTTTGGGTCCGGGGAGCTGTTTTTT.

The chain joins TRBV5-5 to TRBJ1-4; D not certain. V was clipped by 0 bases and J by 5 bases, with 14 bases between them. CDR3 length: 16 residues. Germline V lookup: CDR1 SGHKS, CDR2 YYEKEE (reference sequence). The CDR3 DNA reads as TGTGCCAGCAGCTTGGAAGGATGGAGGGAGAATGAAAAACTGTTTTTT. The encoded protein is CASSLEGWRENEKLFF.

This clone was picked up one time. At one of its ends the junction is not consistent with the germline gene, which may arise from a read error. This chain connects TRBV11-2 to TRBJ1-6; D possibly corresponds to TRBD1 (5 bases). The CDR3 runs to 15 residues. Germline V lookup: CDR1 SGHAT, CDR2 FQNNGV. CDR3 in DNA: TGTGCCAGCAGCTTGGAAAGGGGTTATAGTTCACCCCTCCACTTT. As protein: CASSLERGYSSPLHF.